The T cell receptor (beta chain) described here comes from a study of Graves' ophthalmopathy and Graves' hyperthyroidism. Across the whole study: Stable hyperthyroidism meant no ophthalmopathy within 18 months of follow-up.

Diagnosis was based on clinical symptoms, serum thyroxine, TRAb, thyroid ultrasound and orbital computed tomography. For repertoire sequencing, the TCR beta CDR3 regions were amplified from RNA transcripts. HTBI primers were employed in first-round RT-PCR, then a second-round multiplex PCR followed. One entry per CDR3 protein results from TCRdb running MiXCR on the multiplex PCR reads. The sample lists some 1.1 million distinct CDR3 sequences; roughly 35% were seen once. This receptor was taken from an adult man with Graves' hyperthyroidism. Sequencing was performed on peripheral blood or thyroid tissue (not recorded which).

In nucleotides, the CDR3 is TGTGCCAGCATTCCGGGACAGGGGTTCACTGAAGCTTTCTTT. Its translation is CASIPGQGFTEAFF. The chain combines TRBV6-5 with TRBJ1-1, with 10 bases lining up with TRBD1. The V segment lost 7 bases and the J segment 4 bases; nucleotides outside the gene matches: 6. The CDR3 sequence is 14 residues long. Germline V gene data show CDR1 as MNHEY and CDR2 as SVGAGI.